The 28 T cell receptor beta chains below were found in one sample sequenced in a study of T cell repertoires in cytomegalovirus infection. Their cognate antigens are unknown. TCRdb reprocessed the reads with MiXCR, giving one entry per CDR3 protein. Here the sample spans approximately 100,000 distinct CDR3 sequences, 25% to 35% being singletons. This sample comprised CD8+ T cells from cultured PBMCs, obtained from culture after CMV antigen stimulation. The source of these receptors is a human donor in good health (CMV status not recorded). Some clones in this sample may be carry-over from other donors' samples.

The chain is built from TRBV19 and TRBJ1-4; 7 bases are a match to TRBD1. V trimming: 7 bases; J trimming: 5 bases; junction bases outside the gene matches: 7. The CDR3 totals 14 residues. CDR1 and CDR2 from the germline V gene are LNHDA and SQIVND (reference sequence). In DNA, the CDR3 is TGTGCCAGTAAACCGGGACAGAAAAATGAAAAACTGTTTTTT. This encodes CASKPGQKNEKLFF.

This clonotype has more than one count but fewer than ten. This CDR3 is CASSLVPGALGNSPLHF. Written as DNA, the CDR3 is TGTGCCAGCAGCTTAGTTCCAGGGGCCCTGGGGAATTCACCCCTCCACTTT. The chain joins TRBV7-8 to TRBJ1-6, with D maybe TRBD1 (6 bases). Trimming took off 1 base at V and 7 bases at J, with 17 bases between the two ends. The germline gives CDR1 SGHVS, CDR2 FQNEAQ. The CDR3 contains 17 residues. The complete variable domain, with remaining parts taken from reference TRBV7-8 and TRBJ1-6, reads GAGVSQSPRYKVAKRGQDVALRCDPISGHVSLFWYQQALGQGPEFLTYFQNEAQLDKSGLPSDRFFAERPEGSVSTLKIQRTQQEDSAVYLCASSLVPGALGNSPLHFGNGTRLTVT.

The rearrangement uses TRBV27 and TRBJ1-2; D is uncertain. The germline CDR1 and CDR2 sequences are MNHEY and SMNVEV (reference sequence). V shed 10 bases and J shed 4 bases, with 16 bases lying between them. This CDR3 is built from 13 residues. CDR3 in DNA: TGTGCCACCCTGGCAGGTAGTGGCTATGGCTACACCTTC. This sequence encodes CATLAGSGYGYTF.

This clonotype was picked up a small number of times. In nucleotides, the CDR3 is TGTGCCAGCAGCTTAAACGTGCGGACCGAGGGAACTGAAGCTTTCTTT. It encodes CASSLNVRTEGTEAFF. This chain links TRBV7-2 with TRBJ1-1; D gene ambiguous. V gave up 2 bases and J gave up 5 bases, with 18 bases separating them. CDR1 SGHTA and CDR2 FQGNSA come from the germline V gene. The CDR3 is made up of 16 amino acids. Full variable domain (missing parts from reference TRBV7-2 and TRBJ1-1): GAGVSQSPSNKVTEKGKDVELRCDPISGHTALYWYRQSLGQGLEFLIYFQGNSAPDKSGLPSDRFSAERTGGSVSTLTIQRTQQEDSAVYLCASSLNVRTEGTEAFFGQGTRLTVV.

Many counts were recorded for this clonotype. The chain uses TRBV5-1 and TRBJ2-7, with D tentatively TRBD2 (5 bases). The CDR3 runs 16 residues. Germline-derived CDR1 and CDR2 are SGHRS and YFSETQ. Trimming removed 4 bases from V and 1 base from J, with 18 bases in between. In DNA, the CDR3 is TGCGCCAGCAGCGAGGGCACGGGCTTCTCATCCTACGAGCAGTACTTC. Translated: CASSEGTGFSSYEQYF.

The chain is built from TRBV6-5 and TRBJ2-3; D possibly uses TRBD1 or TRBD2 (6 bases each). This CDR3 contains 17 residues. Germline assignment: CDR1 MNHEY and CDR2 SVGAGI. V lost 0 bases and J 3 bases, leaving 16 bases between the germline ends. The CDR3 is CASSYSSWGAGTDTQYF. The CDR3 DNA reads TGTGCCAGCAGTTACTCGAGTTGGGGGGCCGGGACAGATACGCAGTATTTT.

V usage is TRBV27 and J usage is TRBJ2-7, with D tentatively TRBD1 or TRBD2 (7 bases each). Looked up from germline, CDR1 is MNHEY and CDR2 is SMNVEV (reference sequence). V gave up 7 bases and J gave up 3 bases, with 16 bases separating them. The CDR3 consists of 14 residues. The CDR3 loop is CASIPPRGGYEQYF. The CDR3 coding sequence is TGTGCCAGCATTCCTCCCAGGGGGGGCTACGAGCAGTACTTC.

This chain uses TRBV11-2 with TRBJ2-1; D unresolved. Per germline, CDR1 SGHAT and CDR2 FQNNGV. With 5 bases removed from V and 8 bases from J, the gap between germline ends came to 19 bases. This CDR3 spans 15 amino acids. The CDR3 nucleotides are TGTGCCAGCAGCCAAGCAGACGGAGCTACGGATGAGCAGTTCTTC. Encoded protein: CASSQADGATDEQFF.

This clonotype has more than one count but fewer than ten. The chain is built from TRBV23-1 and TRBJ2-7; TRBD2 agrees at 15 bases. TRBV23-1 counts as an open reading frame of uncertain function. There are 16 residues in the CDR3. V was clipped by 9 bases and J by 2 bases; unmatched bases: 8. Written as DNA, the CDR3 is TGCGCCAGGAAGGGACTAGCGGGGGGCCAACCCTACGAGCAGTACTTC. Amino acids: CARKGLAGGQPYEQYF.

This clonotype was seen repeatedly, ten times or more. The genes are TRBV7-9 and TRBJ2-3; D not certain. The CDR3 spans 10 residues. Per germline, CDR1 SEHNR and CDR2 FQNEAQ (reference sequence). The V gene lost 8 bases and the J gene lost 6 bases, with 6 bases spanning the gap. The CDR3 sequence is CASGRDTQYF. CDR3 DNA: TGTGCCAGCGGTCGGGATACGCAGTATTTT.

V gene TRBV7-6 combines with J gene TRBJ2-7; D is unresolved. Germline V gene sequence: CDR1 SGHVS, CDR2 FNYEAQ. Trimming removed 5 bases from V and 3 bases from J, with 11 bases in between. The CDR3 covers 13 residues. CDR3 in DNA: TGTGCCAGCAGCCCGGGCCGCTTCTACGAGCAGTACTTC. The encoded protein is CASSPGRFYEQYF.

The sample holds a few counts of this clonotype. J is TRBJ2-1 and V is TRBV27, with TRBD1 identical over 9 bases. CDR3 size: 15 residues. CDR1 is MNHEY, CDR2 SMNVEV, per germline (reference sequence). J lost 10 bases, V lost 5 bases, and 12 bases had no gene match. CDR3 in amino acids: CASSISGTGSSEQFF. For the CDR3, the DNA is TGTGCCAGCAGTATCTCCGGGACAGGGTCTTCCGAGCAGTTCTTC.

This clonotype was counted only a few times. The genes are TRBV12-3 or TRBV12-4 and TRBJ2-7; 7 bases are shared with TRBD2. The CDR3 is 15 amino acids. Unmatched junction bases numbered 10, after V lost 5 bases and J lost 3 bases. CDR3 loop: CASSLQAGVNYEQYF. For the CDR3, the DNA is TGTGCCAGCAGTCTCCAGGCGGGGGTAAACTACGAGCAGTACTTC.

The CDR3 here is CASTKSDGGPNTGELFF. CDR3 nucleotides: TGTGCCAGCACAAAAAGCGACGGGGGACCGAACACCGGGGAGCTGTTTTTT. The chain carries TRBV9 and TRBJ2-2; D is perhaps TRBD2 (6 bases). The CDR3 length is 17 residues. The germline V gene has CDR1 SGDLS and CDR2 YYNGEE. Trimming cost V 6 bases and J 0 bases, with 18 bases left between them.

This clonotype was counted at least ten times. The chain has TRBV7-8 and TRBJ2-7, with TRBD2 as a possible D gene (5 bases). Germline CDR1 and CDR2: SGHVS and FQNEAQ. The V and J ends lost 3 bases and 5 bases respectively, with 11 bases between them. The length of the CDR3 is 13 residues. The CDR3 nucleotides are TGTGCCAGCAGCTTGGAGGAGAGGGACGAGCAGTACTTC. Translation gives CASSLEERDEQYF.

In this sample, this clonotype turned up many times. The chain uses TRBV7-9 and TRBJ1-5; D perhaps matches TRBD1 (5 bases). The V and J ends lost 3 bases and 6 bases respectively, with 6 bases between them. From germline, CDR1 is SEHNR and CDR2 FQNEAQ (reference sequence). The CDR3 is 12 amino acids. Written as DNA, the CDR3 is TGTGCCAGCAGCTTGGGGACTCAGCCCCAGCATTTT. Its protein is CASSLGTQPQHF.

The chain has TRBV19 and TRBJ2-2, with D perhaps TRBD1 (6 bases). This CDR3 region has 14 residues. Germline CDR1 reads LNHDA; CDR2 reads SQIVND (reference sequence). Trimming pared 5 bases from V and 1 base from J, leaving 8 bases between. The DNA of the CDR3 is TGTGCCAGTAGTCCAGGGGTGAACACCGGGGAGCTGTTTTTT. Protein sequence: CASSPGVNTGELFF.

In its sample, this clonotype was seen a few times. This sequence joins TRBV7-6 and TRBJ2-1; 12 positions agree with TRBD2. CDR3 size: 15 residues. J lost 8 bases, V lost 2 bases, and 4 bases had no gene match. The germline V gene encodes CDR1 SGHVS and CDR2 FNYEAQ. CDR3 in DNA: TGTGCCAGCAGCTTAACTAGCGGGGGGTTGGATGAGCAGTTCTTC. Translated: CASSLTSGGLDEQFF.

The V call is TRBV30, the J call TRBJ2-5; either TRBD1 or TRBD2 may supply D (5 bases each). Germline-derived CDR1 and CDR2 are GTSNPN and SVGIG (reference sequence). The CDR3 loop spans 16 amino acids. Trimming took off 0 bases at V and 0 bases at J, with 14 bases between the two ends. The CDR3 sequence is CAWSVGSWGNQETQYF. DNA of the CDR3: TGTGCCTGGAGTGTCGGTAGCTGGGGGAACCAAGAGACCCAGTACTTC.

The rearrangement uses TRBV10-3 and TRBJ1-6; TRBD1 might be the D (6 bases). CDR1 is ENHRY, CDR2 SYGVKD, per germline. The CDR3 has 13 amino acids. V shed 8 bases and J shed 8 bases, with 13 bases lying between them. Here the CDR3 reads CAIGGADDSPLHF. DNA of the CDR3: TGTGCCATCGGGGGGGCAGATGATTCACCCCTCCACTTT.

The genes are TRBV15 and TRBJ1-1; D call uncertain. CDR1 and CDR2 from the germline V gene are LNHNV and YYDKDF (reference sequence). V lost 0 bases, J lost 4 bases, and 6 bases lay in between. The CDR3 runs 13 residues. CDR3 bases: TGTGCCACCAGCAGAGATCTGGGCACTGAAGCTTTCTTT. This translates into CATSRDLGTEAFF.

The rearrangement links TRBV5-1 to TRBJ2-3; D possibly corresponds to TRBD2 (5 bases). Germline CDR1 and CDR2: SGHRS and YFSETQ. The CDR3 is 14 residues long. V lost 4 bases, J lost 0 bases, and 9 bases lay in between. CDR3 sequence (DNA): TGCGCCAGCAGCCGACTAACTAGCACAGATACGCAGTATTTT. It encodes CASSRLTSTDTQYF. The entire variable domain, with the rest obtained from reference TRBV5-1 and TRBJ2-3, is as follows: KAGVTQTPRYLIKTRGQQVTLSCSPISGHRSVSWYQQTPGQGLQFLFEYFSETQRNKGNFPGRFSGRQFSNSRSEMNVSTLELGDSALYLCASSRLTSTDTQYFGPGTRLTVL.

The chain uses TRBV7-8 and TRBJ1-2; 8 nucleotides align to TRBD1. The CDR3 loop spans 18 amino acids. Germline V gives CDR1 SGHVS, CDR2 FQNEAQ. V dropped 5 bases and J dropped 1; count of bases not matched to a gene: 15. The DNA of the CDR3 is TGTGCCAGCAGCCCGGCCGTCTTCGGGACAGGCGATAACTATGGCTACACCTTC. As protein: CASSPAVFGTGDNYGYTF. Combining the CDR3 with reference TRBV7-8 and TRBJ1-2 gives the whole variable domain GAGVSQSPRYKVAKRGQDVALRCDPISGHVSLFWYQQALGQGPEFLTYFQNEAQLDKSGLPSDRFFAERPEGSVSTLKIQRTQQEDSAVYLCASSPAVFGTGDNYGYTFGSGTRLTVV.

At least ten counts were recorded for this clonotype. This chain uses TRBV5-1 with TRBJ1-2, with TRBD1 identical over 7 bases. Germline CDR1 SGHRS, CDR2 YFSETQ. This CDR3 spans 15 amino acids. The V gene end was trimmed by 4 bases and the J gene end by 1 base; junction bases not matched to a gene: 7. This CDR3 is CASSPRDSDNYGYTF. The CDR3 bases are TGCGCCAGCAGCCCCCGGGACAGCGATAACTATGGCTACACCTTC.

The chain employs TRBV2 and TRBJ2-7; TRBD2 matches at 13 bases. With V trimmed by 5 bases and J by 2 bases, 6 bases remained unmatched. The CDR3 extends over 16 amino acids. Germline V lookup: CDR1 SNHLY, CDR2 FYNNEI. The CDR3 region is CASSTGLAGAPYEQYF. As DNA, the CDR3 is TGTGCCAGCAGTACTGGACTAGCGGGGGCCCCCTACGAGCAGTACTTC. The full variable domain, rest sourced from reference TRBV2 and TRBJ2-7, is EPEVTQTPSHQVTQMGQEVILRCVPISNHLYFYWYRQILGQKVEFLVSFYNNEISEKSEIFDDQFSVERPDGSNFTLKIRSTKLEDSAMYFCASSTGLAGAPYEQYFGPGTRLTVT.

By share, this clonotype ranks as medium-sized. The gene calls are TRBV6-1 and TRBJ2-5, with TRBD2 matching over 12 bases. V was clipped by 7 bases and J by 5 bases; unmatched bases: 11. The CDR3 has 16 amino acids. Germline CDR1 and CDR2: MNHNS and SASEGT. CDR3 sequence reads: CASKPGTSGGWETQYF. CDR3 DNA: TGTGCCAGCAAGCCCGGCACTAGCGGGGGGTGGGAGACCCAGTACTTC.

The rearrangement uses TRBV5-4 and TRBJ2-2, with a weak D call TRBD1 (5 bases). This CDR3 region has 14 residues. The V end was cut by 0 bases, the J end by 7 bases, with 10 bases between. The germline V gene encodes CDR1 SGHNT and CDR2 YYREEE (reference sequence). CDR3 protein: CASSLAGFSGELFF. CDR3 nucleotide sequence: TGTGCCAGCAGCTTGGCAGGGTTCAGCGGGGAGCTGTTTTTT.

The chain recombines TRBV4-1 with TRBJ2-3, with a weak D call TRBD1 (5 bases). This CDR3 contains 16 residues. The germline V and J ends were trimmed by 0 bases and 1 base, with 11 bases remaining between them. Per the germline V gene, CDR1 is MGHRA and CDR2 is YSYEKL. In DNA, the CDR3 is TGCGCCAGCAGCCAAGATGAGATAGGGGGCACAGATACGCAGTATTTT. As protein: CASSQDEIGGTDTQYF.